This TCR beta chain was profiled in a study of sequential checkpoint blockade in melanoma. Treatment denoted: randomized to nivolumab then ipilimumab (arm A) or the reverse (arm B). Sequencing was performed with immunoSEQ multiplex PCR; in TCRdb, only in-frame clones are kept and a portion is missing. This sample has fewer than 20,000 clones, with over 60% found just once. This CDR3 region has 14 residues. Germline CDR1 is SGHRS and CDR2 is YFSETQ. V trimming: 7 bases; J trimming: 7 bases; junction bases outside the gene matches: 11. This specimen consisted of tumor tissue (inferred from file names), obtained from a patient given nivolumab and ipilimumab in sequence. The rearrangement uses TRBV5-1 and TRBJ2-1, with 7 bases identical to TRBD1. The source is a human donor with melanoma. CDR3 loop: CASQGTATLNEQFF. The DNA of the CDR3 is TGCGCCAGCCAGGGGACAGCAACCTTAAATGAGCAGTTCTTC.